The present T cell receptor (beta chain) was sequenced within a study of response to subunit inactivated influenza vaccine. Study observations and caveats: The authors put forward the suggestion that each seasonal influenza vaccination may bring in only a limited number of new T cells.

The CDR3 loop spans 16 amino acids. The germline V gene has CDR1 SGHVS and CDR2 FQNEAQ. Trimming cost V 1 base and J 2 bases, with 15 bases left between them. In the case of this clonotype: Its antigen is unidentified.

TCRdb independently ran MiXCR on the RT-PCR reads; one entry per CDR3 protein. The sample comprises about 520,000 distinct CDR3 sequences, approximately 24% of which are singletons, and under 2.5% rests with the top ten. This TCR derives from a man aged 50-59 years who received an inactivated influenza vaccine. V usage is TRBV7-8 and J usage is TRBJ2-7; D call uncertain. Sequenced material: CD4+ T cells sorted from PBMCs, taken around 5 days after vaccination. In DNA, the CDR3 is TGTGCCAGCAGCTTAGGGATCGTTAGGGATACCTACGAGCAGTACTTC. Encoded protein: CASSLGIVRDTYEQYF.